Reported below is one T cell receptor (beta chain). This entry is derived from a study of cytomegalovirus exposure and HLA in healthy donors. Trimming cost V 0 bases and J 5 bases, with 6 bases left between them. The CDR3 loop spans 13 amino acids. The germline gives CDR1 SGHTA, CDR2 FQGTGA. PCR amplification relied on 60 Vbeta primers (plus 13 Jbeta primers). Produced via immunoSEQ multiplex PCR; TCRdb's table is partial and in-frame only. The data hold some 100,000 clones, with roughly 84% observed a single time. J is TRBJ2-3 and V is TRBV7-3; D not certain. Specimen: PBMCs. This clonotype was sampled from a woman younger than 30 in good health and CMV-seronegative. The CDR3 region is CASSLTPVDTQYF. DNA of the CDR3: TGTGCCAGCAGCTTAACCCCTGTAGATACGCAGTATTTT.